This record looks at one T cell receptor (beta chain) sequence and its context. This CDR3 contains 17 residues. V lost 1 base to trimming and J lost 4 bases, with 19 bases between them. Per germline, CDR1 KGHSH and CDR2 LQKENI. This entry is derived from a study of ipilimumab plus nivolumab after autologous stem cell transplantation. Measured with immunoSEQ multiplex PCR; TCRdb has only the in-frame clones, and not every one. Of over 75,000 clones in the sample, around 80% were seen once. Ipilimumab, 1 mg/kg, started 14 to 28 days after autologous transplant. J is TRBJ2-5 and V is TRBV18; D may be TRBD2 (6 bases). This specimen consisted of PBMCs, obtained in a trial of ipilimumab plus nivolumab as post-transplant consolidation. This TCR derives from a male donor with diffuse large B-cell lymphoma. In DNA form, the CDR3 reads TGTGCCAGCTCACCACGAGCGGCGGGGCCCAGTGGAGAGACCCAGTACTTC. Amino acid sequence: CASSPRAAGPSGETQYF.